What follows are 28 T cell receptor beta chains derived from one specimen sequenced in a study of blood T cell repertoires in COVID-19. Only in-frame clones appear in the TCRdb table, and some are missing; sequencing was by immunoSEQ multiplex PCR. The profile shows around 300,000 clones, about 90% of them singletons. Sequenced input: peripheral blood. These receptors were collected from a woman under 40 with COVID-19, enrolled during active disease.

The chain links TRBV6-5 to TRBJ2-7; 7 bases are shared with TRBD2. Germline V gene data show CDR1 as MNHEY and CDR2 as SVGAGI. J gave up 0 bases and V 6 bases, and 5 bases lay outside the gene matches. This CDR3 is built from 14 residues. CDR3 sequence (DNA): TGTGCCAGCAGCCGACTAGCACGCTCCTACGAGCAGTACTTC. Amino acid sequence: CASSRLARSYEQYF.

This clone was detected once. The CDR3, as DNA: TGTGCCAGCACCCGCTCCGGCGGCGCGTACAATGAGCAGTTCTTC. Translation: CASTRSGGAYNEQFF. V gene TRBV28 combines with J gene TRBJ2-1; no clear D gene. The CDR3 extends over 15 amino acids. The germline CDR1 and CDR2 sequences are MDHEN and SYDVKM. Trimming removed 7 bases from V and 4 bases from J, with 17 bases in between.

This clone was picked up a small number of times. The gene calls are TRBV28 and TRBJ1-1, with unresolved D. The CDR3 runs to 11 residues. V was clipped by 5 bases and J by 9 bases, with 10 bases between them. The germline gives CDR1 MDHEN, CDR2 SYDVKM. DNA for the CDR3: TGTGCCAGCAGTAATACAGTAAAAGCTTTCTTT. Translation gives CASSNTVKAFF.

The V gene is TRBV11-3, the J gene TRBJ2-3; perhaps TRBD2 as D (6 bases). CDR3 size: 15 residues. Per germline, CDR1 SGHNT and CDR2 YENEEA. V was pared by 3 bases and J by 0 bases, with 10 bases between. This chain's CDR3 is CASSFGGPSTDTQYF. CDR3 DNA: TGTGCCAGCAGCTTCGGGGGACCTAGCACAGATACGCAGTATTTT.

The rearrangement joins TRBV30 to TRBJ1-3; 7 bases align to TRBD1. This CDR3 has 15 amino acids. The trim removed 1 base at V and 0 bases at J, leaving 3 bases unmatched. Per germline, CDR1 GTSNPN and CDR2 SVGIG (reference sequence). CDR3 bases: TGTGCCTGGAGTGGGACAGGATTCTCTGGAAACACCATATATTTT. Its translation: CAWSGTGFSGNTIYF. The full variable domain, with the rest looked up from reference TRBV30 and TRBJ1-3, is SQTIHQWPATLVQPVGSPLSLECTVEGTSNPNLYWYRQAAGRGLQLLFYSVGIGQISSEVPQNLSASRPQDRQFILSSKKLLLSDSGFYLCAWSGTGFSGNTIYFGEGSWLTVV.

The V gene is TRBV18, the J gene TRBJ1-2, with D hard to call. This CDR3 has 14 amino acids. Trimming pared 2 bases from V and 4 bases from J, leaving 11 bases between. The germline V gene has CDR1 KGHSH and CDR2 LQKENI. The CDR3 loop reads CASSPNAEAYGYTF. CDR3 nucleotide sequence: TGTGCCAGCTCACCAAATGCAGAGGCCTATGGCTACACCTTC.

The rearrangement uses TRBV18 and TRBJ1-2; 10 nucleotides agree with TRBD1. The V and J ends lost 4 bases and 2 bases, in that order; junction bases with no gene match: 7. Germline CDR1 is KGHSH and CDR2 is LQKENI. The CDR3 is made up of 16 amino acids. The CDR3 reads CASSHAPGQGNYGYTF. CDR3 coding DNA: TGTGCCAGCTCACATGCTCCGGGACAGGGGAACTATGGCTACACCTTC.

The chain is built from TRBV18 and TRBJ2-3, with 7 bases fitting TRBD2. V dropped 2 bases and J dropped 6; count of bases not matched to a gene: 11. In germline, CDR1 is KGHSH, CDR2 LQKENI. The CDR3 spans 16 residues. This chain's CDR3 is CASSPIGGAGADTQYF. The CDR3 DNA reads TGTGCCAGCTCACCAATCGGCGGGGCGGGAGCGGATACGCAGTATTTT. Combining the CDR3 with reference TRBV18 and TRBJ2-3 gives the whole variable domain NAGVMQNPRHLVRRRGQEARLRCSPMKGHSHVYWYRQLPEEGLKFMVYLQKENIIDESGMPKERFSAEFPKEGPSILRIQQVVRGDSAAYFCASSPIGGAGADTQYFGPGTRLTVL.

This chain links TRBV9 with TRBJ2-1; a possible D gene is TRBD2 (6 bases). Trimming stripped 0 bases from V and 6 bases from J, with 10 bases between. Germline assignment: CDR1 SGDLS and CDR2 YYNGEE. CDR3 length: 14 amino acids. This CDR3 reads CASSVGRASNEQFF. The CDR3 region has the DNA TGTGCCAGCAGCGTAGGGAGGGCTTCCAATGAGCAGTTCTTC.

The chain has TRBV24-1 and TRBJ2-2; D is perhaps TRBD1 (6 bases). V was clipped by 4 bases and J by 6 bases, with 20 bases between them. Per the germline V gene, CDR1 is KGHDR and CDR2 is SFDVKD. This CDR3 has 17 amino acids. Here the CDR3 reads CATSDQTGKTRSGELFF. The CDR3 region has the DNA TGTGCCACCAGTGACCAAACAGGGAAAACGAGGTCCGGGGAGCTGTTTTTT.

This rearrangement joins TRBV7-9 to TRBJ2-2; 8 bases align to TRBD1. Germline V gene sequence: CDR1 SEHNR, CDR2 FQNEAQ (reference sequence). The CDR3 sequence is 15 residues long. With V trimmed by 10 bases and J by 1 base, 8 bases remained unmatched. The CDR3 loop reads CATGGDRRNTGELFF. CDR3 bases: TGTGCCACCGGCGGGGACAGGAGGAACACCGGGGAGCTGTTTTTT.

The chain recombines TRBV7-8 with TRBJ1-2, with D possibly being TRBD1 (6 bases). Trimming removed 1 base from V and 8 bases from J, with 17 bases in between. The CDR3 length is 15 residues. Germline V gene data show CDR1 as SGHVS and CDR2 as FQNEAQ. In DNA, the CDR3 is TGTGCCAGCAGCTTAGGGAGGGACAAAGCGGGAGGCTACACCTTC. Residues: CASSLGRDKAGGYTF.

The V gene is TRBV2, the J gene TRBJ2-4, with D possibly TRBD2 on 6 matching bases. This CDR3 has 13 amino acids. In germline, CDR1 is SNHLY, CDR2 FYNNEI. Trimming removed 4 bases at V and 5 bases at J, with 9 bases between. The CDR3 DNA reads TGTGCCAGCAGTGGACTAGGTCAAAACATTCAGTACTTC. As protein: CASSGLGQNIQYF.

The chain's CDR3 is CASSGQYRGSGNTIYF. CDR3 coding DNA: TGTGCCAGCAGCGGACAGTACAGGGGCTCTGGAAACACCATATATTTT. The chain carries TRBV9 and TRBJ1-3; TRBD1 matches at 7 bases. Germline V gives CDR1 SGDLS, CDR2 YYNGEE. Trimming took 3 bases from V and 0 from J; bases not matched to a gene: 6. This CDR3 has 16 amino acids.

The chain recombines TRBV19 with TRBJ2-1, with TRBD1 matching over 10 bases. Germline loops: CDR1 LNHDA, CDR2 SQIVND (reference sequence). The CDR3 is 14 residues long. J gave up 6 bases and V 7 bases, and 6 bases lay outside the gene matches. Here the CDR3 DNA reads TGTGCCAGTACGCCGGACAGGGGGTCCAATGAGCAGTTCTTC. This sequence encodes CASTPDRGSNEQFF.

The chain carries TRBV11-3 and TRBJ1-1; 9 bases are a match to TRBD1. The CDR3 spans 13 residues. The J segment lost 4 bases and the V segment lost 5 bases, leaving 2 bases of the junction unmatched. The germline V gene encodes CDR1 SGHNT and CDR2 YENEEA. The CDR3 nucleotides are TGTGCCAGCAGCAGGACAGGGGTCACTGAAGCTTTCTTT. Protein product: CASSRTGVTEAFF.

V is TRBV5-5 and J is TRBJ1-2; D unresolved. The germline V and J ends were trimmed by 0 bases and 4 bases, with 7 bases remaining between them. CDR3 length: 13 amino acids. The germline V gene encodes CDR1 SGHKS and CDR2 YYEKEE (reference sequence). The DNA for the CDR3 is TGTGCCAGCAGCTTGGAACAGCTCTATGGCTACACCTTC. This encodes CASSLEQLYGYTF.

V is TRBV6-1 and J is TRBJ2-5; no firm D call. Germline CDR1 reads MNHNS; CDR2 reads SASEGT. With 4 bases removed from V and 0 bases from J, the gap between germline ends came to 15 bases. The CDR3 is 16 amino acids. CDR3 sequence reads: CASSGRVALYQETQYF. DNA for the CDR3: TGTGCCAGCAGTGGCCGGGTGGCCCTGTACCAAGAGACCCAGTACTTC.

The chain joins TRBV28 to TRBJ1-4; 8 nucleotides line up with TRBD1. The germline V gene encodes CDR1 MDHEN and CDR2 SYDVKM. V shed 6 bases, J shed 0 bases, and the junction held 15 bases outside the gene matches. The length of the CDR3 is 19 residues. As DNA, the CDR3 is TGTGCCAGCAGCCCCTTCGACAGGGGCCTTCCTGCAACTAATGAAAAACTGTTTTTT. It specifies CASSPFDRGLPATNEKLFF.

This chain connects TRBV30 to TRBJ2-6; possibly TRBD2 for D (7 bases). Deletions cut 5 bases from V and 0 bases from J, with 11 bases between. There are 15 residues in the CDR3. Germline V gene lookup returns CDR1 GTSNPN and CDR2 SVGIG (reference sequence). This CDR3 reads CAWGGAVSGANVLTF. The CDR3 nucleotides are TGTGCCTGGGGGGGGGCCGTCTCTGGGGCCAACGTCCTGACTTTC.

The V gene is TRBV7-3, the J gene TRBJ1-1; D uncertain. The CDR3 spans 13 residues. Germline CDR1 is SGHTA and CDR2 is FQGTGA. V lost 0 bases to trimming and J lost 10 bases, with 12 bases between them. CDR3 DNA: TGTGCCAGCAGCTTAACCGAGGGTTCTCTAGCTTTCTTT. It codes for CASSLTEGSLAFF.

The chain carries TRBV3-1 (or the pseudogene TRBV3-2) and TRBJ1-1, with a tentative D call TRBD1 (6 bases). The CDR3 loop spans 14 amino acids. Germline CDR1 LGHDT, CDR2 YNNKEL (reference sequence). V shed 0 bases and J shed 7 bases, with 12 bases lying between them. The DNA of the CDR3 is TGTGCCAGCAGCCAAGAGGCTGGGACATTTGAAGCTTTCTTT. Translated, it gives CASSQEAGTFEAFF.

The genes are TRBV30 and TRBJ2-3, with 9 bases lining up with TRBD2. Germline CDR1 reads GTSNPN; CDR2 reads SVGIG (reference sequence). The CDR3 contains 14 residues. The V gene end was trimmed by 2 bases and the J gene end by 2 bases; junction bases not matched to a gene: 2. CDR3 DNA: TGTGCCTGGAGTCGACTAGCGGTCACAGATACGCAGTATTTT. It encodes CAWSRLAVTDTQYF.

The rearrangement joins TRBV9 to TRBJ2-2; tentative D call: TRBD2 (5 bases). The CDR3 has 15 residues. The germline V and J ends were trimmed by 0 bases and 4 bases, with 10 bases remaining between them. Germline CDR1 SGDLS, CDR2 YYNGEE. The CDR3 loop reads CASSVEAVPTGELFF. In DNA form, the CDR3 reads TGTGCCAGCAGCGTAGAAGCGGTTCCCACCGGGGAGCTGTTTTTT. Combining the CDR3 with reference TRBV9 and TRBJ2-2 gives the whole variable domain DSGVTQTPKHLITATGQRVTLRCSPRSGDLSVYWYQQSLDQGLQFLIQYYNGEERAKGNILERFSAQQFPDLHSELNLSSLELGDSALYFCASSVEAVPTGELFFGEGSRLTVL.

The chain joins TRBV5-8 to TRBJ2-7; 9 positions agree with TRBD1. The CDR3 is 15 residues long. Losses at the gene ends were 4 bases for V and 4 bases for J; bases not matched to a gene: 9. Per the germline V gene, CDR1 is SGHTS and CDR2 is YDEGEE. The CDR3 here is CASSPIRQGGYEQYF. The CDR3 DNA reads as TGTGCCAGCAGCCCCATCCGACAGGGGGGATACGAGCAGTACTTC. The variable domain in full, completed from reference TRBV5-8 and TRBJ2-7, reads EAGVTQSPTHLIKTRGQQATLRCSPISGHTSVYWYQQALGLGLQFLLWYDEGEERNRGNFPPRFSGRQFPNYSSELNVNALELEDSALYLCASSPIRQGGYEQYFGPGTRLTVT.

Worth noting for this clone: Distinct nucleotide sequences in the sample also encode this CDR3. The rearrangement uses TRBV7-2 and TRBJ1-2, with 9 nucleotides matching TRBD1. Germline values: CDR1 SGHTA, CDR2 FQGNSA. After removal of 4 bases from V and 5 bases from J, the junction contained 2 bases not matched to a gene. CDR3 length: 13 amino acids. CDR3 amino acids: CASSSGQGYGYTF. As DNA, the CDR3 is TGTGCCAGCAGCTCGGGACAGGGATATGGCTACACCTTC.

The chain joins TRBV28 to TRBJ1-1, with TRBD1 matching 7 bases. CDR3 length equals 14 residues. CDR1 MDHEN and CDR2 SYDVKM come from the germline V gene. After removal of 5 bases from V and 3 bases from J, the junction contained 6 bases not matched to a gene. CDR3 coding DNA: TGTGCCAGCAGTCACGCTGACAGGGACACTGAAGCTTTCTTT. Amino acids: CASSHADRDTEAFF.

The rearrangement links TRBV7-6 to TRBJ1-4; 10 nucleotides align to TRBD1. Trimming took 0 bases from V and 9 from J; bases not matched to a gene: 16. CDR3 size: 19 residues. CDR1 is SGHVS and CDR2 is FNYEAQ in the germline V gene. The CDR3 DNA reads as TGTGCCAGCAGCTTAGCGGTTGGTGGTATGGGACAGGGGAACAAAAAACTGTTTTTT. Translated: CASSLAVGGMGQGNKKLFF.